This TCR beta chain is drawn from a study of blood T cell repertoires in COVID-19. Seattle's enrolled individuals joined amid active infection and were then monitored longitudinally. Clones were sequenced by immunoSEQ multiplex PCR, and TCRdb holds only the in-frame ones, with some missing. The sample includes approximately 350,000 clones, 70% to 90% of them seen just once. The CDR3 length is 13 residues. V lost 3 bases and J 6 bases, leaving 11 bases between the germline ends. CDR1 is SGHAT and CDR2 is FQNNGV in the germline V gene. This chain joins TRBV11-2 and TRBJ1-2; tentatively, D is TRBD1 (6 bases). The sequence derives from a woman in her thirties with COVID-19, enrolled during active disease. The specimen was peripheral blood. DNA of the CDR3: TGTGCCAGCAGCTTTTCAGGGGCCGATGGCTACACCTTC. Protein product: CASSFSGADGYTF.